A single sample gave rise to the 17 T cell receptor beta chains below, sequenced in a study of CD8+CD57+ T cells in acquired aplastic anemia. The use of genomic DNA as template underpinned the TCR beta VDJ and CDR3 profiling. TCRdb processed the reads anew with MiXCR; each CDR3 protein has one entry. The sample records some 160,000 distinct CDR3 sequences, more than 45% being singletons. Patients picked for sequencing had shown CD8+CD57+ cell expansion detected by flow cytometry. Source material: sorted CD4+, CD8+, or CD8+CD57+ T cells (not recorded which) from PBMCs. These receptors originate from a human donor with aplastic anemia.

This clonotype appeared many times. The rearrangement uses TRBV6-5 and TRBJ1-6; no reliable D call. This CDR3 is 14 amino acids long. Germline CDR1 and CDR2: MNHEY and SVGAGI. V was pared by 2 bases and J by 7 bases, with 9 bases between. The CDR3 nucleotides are TGTGCCAGCAGTTACGACACCTGGAATTCACCCCTCCACTTT. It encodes CASSYDTWNSPLHF.

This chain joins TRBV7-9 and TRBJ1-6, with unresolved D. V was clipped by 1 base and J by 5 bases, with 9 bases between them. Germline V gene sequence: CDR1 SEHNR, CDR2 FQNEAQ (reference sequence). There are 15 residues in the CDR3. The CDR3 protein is CASSLGRTDNSPLHF. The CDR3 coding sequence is TGTGCCAGCAGCTTAGGACGGACGGATAATTCACCCCTCCACTTT.

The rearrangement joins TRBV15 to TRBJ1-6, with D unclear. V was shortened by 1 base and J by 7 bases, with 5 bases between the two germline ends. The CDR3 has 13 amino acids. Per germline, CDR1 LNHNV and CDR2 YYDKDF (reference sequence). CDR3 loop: CATSRAGNSPLHF. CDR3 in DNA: TGTGCCACCAGCAGAGCAGGAAATTCACCCCTCCACTTT.

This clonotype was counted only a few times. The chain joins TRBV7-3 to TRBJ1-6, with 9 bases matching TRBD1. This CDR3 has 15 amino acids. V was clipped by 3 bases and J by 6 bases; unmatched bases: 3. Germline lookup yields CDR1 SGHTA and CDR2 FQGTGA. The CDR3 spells CASSFWTGANSPLHF. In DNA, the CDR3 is TGTGCCAGCAGCTTTTGGACAGGGGCTAATTCACCCCTCCACTTT.

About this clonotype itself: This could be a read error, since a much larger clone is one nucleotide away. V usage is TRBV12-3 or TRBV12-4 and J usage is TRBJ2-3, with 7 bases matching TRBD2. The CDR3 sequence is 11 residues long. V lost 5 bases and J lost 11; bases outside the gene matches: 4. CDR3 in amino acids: CASSRGGGQYF. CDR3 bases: TGTGCCAGCAGTCGGGGCGGGGGGCAGTATTTT.

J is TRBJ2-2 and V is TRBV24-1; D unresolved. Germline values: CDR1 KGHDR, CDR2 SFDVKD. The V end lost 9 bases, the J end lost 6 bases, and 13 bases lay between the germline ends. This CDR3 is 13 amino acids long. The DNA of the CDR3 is TGTGCCACCTCTCCAGAGCGCTCCGGGGAGCTGTTTTTT. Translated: CATSPERSGELFF.

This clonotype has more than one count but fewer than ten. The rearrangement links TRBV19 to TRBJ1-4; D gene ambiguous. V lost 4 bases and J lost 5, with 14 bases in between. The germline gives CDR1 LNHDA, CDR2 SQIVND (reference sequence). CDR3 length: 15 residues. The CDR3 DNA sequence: TGTGCCAGTAGTAGGGCTGGACTACTAAATGAAAAACTGTTTTTT. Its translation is CASSRAGLLNEKLFF.

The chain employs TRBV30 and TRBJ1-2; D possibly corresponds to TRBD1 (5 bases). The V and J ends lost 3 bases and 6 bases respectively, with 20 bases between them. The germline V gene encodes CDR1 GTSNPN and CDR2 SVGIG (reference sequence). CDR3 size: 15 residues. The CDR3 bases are TGTGCCTGGAGCCTAACGGGTTCTGCGGGGGATGGCTACACCTTC. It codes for CAWSLTGSAGDGYTF.

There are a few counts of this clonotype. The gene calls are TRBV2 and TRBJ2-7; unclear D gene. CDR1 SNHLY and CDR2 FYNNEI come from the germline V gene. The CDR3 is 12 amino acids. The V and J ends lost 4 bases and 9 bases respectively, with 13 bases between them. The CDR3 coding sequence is TGTGCCAGCAGTGTCCTAACGGCTGGGCAGTACTTC. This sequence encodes CASSVLTAGQYF.

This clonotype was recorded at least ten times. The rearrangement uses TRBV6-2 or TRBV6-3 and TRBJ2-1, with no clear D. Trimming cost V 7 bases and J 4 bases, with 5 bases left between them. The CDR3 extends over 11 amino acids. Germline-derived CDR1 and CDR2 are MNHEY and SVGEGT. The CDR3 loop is CASNRYNEQFF. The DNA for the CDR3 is TGTGCCAGCAATCGGTACAATGAGCAGTTCTTC.

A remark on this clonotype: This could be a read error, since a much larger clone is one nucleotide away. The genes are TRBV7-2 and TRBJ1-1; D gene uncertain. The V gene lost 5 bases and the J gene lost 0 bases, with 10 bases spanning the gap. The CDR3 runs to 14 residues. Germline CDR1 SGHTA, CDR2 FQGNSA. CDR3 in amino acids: CASSRARVNTEAFF. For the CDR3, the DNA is TGTGCCAGCAGCCGCGCAAGGGTGAACACTGAAGCTTTCTTT. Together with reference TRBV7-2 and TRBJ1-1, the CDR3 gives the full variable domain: GAGVSQSPSNKVTEKGKDVELRCDPISGHTALYWYRQSLGQGLEFLIYFQGNSAPDKSGLPSDRFSAERTGGSVSTLTIQRTQQEDSAVYLCASSRARVNTEAFFGQGTRLTVV.

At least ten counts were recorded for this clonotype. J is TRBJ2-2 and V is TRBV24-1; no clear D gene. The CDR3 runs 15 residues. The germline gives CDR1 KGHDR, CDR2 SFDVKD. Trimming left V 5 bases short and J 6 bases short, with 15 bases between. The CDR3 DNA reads TGTGCCACCAGTGGGGTGGGTCTTTTATCCGGGGAGCTGTTTTTT. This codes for CATSGVGLLSGELFF.

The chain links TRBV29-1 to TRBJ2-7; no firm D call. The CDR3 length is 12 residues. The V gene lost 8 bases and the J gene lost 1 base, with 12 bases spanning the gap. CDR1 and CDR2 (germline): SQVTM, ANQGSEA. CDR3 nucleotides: TGCAGCTTAGTAGGCCAGTCCTACGAGCAGTACTTC. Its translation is CSLVGQSYEQYF.

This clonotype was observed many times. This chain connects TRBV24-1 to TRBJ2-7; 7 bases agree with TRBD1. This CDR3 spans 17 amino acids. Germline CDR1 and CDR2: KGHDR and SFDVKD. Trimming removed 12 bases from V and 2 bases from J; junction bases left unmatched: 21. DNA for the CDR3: TGTGCCTACAAAGCCCCCCTCGACAGGGCCGCAACCTACGAGCAGTACGTC. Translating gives CAYKAPLDRAATYEQYV.

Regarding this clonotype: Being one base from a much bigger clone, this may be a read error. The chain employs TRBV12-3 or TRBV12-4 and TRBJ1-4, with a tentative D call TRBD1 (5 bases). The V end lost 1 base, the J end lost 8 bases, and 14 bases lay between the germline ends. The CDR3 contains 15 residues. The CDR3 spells CASSLVVGAWEKLFF. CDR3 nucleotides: TGTGCCAGCAGTTTAGTGGTAGGGGCATGGGAAAAACTGTTTTTT.

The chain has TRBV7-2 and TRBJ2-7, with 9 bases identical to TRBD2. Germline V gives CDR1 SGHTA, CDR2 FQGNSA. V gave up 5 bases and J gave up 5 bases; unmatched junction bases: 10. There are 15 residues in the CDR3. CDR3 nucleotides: TGTGCCAGCAGCCCGACCGGGACTAGCTACAACGAGCAGTACGTC. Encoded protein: CASSPTGTSYNEQYV.

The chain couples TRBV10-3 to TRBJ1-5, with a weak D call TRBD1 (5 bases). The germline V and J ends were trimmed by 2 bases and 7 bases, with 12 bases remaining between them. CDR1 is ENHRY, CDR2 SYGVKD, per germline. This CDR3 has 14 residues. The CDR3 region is CAISEGGTGQPQHF. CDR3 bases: TGTGCCATCAGTGAGGGCGGGACTGGGCAGCCCCAGCATTTT.